These T cell receptor beta chains were read from a single sample in a study of human T cells and chemical hapten exposure. MiXCR was run by TCRdb on the RACE reads, yielding one entry per CDR3 protein. The table lists about 90,000 distinct CDR3 sequences, roughly a tenth of them singletons. The source was whole blood, collected in connection with sensitization to the hapten diphenylcyclopropenone (DPC). These receptors were taken from a woman aged 30 to 39 with alopecia areata. Some clones in this sample may be carry-over from other donors' samples. Each CDR3 is given without its conserved first and last residue.

TRBV7-2	TRBJ2-1	ASSLAEGSYNEQF
TRBV12-3/TRBV12-4	TRBJ1-3	ASSSYGNTIY
TRBV7-2	TRBJ2-1	ASSLGGAGSNEQF
TRBV29-1	TRBJ2-7	SVVAGGYEQY
TRBV18	TRBJ2-6	ASSRGQERVLT
TRBV5-1	TRBJ1-2	ASSFEQGSYGYT
TRBV5-1	TRBJ2-2	ASSLSTGELSGELF
TRBV3-1	TRBJ1-5	ASSQESSNQPQH
TRBV6-1	TRBJ2-3	ASSGQGHTDTQY
TRBV15	TRBJ1-1	ATSRDGGTSAEAF
TRBV19	TRBJ2-3	ASSYLAGGGTDTQY
TRBV28	TRBJ2-1	ASTEGGLSYNEQF
TRBV28	TRBJ1-1	ASSLYGDRGAF
TRBV20-1	TRBJ2-1	SAIAYRTQNFYNEQF
TRBV7-2	TRBJ1-2	ASSTRQGALNYGYT
TRBV5-4	TRBJ1-1	ASSPPDRAYRGEAF
TRBV6-1	TRBJ2-7	ASSGWTPPVEQY
TRBV5-4	TRBJ1-2	ASSGAGVHGYT
TRBV29-1	TRBJ1-5	SVVMGNQPQH
TRBV20-1	TRBJ1-4	SARGTGLSNEKLF
TRBV6-2/TRBV6-3	TRBJ2-3	ASSYGPTDTQY
TRBV7-9	TRBJ2-3	ASSKGQDGTDTQY
TRBV28	TRBJ2-7	ASSPPSGRTYEQY
TRBV10-3	TRBJ2-6	AISDGDSGANVLT
TRBV2	TRBJ2-1	ASLRDRTYNEQF
TRBV7-9	TRBJ2-3	ASSLSLAHSTDTQY
TRBV29-1	TRBJ2-1	SVVGTGKYNEQF
TRBV28	TRBJ2-1	ASSLMYEQF
TRBV28	TRBJ1-1	ASKQGLEAF
TRBV7-2	TRBJ2-5	ASSLVQGLETQY
TRBV28	TRBJ1-5	ASSTTGLGQPQH
TRBV2	TRBJ1-1	ASIWQSMNTEAF
TRBV29-1	TRBJ2-5	SVGRGSTQY
TRBV18	TRBJ1-5	ASSLERGTGGQPQH
TRBV12-3/TRBV12-4	TRBJ2-3	ASVRDSKKDTQY